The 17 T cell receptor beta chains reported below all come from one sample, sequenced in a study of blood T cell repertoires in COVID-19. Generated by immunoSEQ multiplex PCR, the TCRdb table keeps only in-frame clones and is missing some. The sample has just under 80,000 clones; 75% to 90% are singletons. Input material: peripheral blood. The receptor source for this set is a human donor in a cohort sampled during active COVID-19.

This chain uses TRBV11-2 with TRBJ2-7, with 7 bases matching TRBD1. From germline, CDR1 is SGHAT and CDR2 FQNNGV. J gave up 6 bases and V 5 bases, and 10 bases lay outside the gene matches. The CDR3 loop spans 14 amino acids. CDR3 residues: CASSGTATWSEQYF. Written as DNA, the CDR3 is TGTGCCAGCAGCGGGACAGCGACCTGGTCCGAGCAGTACTTC.

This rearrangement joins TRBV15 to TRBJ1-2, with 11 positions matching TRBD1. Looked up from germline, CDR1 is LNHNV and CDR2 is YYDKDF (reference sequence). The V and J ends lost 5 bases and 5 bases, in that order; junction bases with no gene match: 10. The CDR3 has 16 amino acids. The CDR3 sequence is CATSFRTGGVSYGYTF. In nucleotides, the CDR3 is TGTGCCACCAGCTTTCGGACAGGGGGCGTCTCTTATGGCTACACCTTC. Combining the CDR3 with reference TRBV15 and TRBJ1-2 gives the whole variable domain DAMVIQNPRYQVTQFGKPVTLSCSQTLNHNVMYWYQQKSSQAPKLLFHYYDKDFNNEADTPDNFQSRRPNTSFCFLDIRSPGLGDTAMYLCATSFRTGGVSYGYTFGSGTRLTVV.

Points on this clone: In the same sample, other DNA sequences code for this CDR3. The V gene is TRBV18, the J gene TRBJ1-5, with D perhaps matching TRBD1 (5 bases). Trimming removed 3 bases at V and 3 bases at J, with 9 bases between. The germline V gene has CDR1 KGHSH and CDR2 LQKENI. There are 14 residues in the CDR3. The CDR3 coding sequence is TGTGCCAGCTCACCTACAGGTAACAATCAGCCCCAGCATTTT. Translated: CASSPTGNNQPQHF.

The CDR3 is CASSDPQGYEQYF. The CDR3 bases are TGTGCCAGCAGTGACCCGCAGGGATACGAGCAGTACTTC. This chain joins TRBV6-1 and TRBJ2-7; a possible D gene is TRBD1 (5 bases). V lost 3 bases and J lost 4, with 10 bases in between. Per the germline V gene, CDR1 is MNHNS and CDR2 is SASEGT. CDR3 size: 13 residues.

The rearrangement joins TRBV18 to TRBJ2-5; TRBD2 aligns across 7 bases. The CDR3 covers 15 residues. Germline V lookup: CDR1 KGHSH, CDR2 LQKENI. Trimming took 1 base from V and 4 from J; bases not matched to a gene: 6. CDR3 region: CASSPHVGGGETQYF. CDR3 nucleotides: TGTGCCAGCTCACCACATGTAGGCGGGGGAGAGACCCAGTACTTC.

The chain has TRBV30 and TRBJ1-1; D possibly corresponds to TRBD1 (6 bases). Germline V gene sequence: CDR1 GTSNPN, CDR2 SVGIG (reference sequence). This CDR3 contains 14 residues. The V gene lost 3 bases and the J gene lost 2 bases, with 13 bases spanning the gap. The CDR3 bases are TGTGCCTGGAGGCCGGGACACCAAAACACTGAAGCTTTCTTT. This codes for CAWRPGHQNTEAFF.

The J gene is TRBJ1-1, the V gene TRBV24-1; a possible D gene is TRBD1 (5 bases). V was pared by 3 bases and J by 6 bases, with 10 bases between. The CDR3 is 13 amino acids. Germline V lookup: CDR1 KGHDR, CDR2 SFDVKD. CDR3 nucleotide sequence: TGTGCCACCAGTGATGGGGGACTTCCTGAAGCTTTCTTT. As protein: CATSDGGLPEAFF.

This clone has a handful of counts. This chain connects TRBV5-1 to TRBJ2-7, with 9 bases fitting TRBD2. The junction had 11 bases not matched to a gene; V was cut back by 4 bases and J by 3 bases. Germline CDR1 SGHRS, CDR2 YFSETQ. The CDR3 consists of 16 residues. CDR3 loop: CASSPQGSGSVYEQYF. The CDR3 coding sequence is TGCGCCAGCAGCCCCCAGGGTAGCGGGAGCGTCTACGAGCAGTACTTC.

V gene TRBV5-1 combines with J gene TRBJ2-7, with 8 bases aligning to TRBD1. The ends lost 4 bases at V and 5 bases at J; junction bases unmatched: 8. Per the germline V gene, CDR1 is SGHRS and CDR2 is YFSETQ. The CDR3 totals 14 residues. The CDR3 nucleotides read TGCGCCAGCAGCCTGTGGACAGGGTCCAACGAGCAGTACTTC. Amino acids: CASSLWTGSNEQYF.

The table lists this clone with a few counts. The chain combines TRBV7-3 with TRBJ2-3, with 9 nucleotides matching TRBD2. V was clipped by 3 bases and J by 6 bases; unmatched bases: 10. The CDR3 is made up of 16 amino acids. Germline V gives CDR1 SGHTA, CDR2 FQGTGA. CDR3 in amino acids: CASSLRYTSGLDTQYF. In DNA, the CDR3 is TGTGCCAGCAGCTTGCGATATACTAGCGGGCTGGATACGCAGTATTTT.

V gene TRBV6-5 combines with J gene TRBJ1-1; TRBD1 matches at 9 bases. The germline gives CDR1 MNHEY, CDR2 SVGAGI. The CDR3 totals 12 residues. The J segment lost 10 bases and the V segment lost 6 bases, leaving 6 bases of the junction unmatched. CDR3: CASSRQGVGAFF. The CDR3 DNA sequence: TGTGCCAGCAGCCGACAGGGGGTTGGAGCTTTCTTT.

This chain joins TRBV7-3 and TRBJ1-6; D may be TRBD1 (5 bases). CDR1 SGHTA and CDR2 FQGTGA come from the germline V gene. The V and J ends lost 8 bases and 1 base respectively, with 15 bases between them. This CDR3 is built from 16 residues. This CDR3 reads CASHQPGVSYNSPLHF. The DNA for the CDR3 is TGTGCCAGCCACCAACCGGGGGTGTCCTATAATTCACCCCTCCACTTT.

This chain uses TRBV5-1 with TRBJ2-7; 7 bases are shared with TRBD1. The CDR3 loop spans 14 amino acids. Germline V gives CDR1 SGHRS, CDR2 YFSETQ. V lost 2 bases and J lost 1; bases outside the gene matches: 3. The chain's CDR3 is CASSLQGLSYEQYF. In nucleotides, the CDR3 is TGCGCCAGCAGCTTACAGGGGTTATCCTACGAGCAGTACTTC.

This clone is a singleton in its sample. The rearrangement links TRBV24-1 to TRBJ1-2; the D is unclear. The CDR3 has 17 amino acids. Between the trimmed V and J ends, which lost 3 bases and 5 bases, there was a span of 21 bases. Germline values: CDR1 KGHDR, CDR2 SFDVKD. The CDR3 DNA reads TGTGCCACCAGTGATGTGGCTCAGAGGTTGGGTGAGTATGGCTACACCTTC. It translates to CATSDVAQRLGEYGYTF.

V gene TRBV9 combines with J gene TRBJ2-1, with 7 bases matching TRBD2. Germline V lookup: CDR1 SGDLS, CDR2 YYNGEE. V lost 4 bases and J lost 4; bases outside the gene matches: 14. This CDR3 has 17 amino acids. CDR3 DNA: TGTGCCAGCAGCCCCGGGACTAAGCTTGGCGGATACAATGAGCAGTTCTTC. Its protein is CASSPGTKLGGYNEQFF.

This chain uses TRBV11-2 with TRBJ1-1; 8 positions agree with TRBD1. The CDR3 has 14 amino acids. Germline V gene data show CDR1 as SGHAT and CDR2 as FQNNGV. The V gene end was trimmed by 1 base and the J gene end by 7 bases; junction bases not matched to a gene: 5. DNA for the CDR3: TGTGCCAGCAGCTTAGGCAGGGGGCGGGGTGAAGCTTTCTTT. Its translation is CASSLGRGRGEAFF. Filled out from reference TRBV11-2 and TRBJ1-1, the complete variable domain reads EAGVAQSPRYKIIEKRQSVAFWCNPISGHATLYWYQQILGQGPKLLIQFQNNGVVDDSQLPKDRFSAERLKGVDSTLKIQPAKLEDSAVYLCASSLGRGRGEAFFGQGTRLTVV.

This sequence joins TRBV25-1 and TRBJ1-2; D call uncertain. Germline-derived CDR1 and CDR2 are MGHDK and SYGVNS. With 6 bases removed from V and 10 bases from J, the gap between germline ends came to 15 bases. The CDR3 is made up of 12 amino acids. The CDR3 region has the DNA TGTGCCAGCAGCGAAGGGCAGGCCCTCTACACCTTC. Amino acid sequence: CASSEGQALYTF.